A selection of T cell receptor beta chains follows, all from one sample in a study of molecular identifiers for immune sequencing clone quantification. TCRdb called the PCR reads again in MiXCR, with one record for every CDR3 protein. This table has approximately 320,000 distinct CDR3 sequences, under 25% appearing once. The sequencing sample was made of naive CD8+ T cells from blood, with Jurkat cell RNA spiked in. The receptors here all came from a human donor in good health. Some libraries in this study had Jurkat cell RNA spiked in. CDR3s include the opening cysteine and the closing phenylalanine or tryptophan. The order of the fields is V gene, D gene, clone size, J gene, CDR3 DNA, CDR3 protein. D genes are given only for firm matches. Some rows mark clone size as missing; the rest say once, few, many or name a class of expanded clone.

V: TRBV28
D: TRBD1
size: NA
J: TRBJ2-3
DNA: TGTGCCAGCAGTTTATATTGGGACAGGGGTGACCCAGATACGCAGTATTTT
CDR3: CASSLYWDRGDPDTQYF

V: TRBV5-1
D: TRBD1
size: NA
J: TRBJ2-7
DNA: TGCGCCAGCAGCAATTGGGGGACAGGGGTATACGAGCAGTACTTC
CDR3: CASSNWGTGVYEQYF

V: TRBV19
D: NA
size: NA
J: TRBJ2-7
DNA: TGTGCCAGTAGTATTAGGGCTGGGGAGGAGCAGTACTTC
CDR3: CASSIRAGEEQYF

V: TRBV18
D: NA
size: NA
J: TRBJ2-7
DNA: TGTGCCAGCTCGACGGGGCTAGCGAGCTACGAGCAGTACTTC
CDR3: CASSTGLASYEQYF

V: TRBV21-1
D: NA
size: many
J: TRBJ2-3
DNA: TGTGCCAGCAGTACAGGACAGCACCACAGGGGTGAGACAGATACGCAGTATTTT
CDR3: CASSTGQHHRGETDTQYF

V: TRBV27
D: NA
size: few
J: TRBJ2-2
DNA: TGTGCCAGCAGTTTACGTCACGGGGAGCTGTTTTTT
CDR3: CASSLRHGELFF

V: TRBV4-1
D: NA
size: NA
J: TRBJ1-5
DNA: TGCGCCAGCAGCCGATCATTACAGGGTGGTCAGCCCCAGCATTTT
CDR3: CASSRSLQGGQPQHF

V: TRBV6-6
D: TRBD2
size: few
J: TRBJ2-5
DNA: TGTGCCAGCAGTGCTAGCGGGGGAACAGAGACCCAGTACTTC
CDR3: CASSASGGTETQYF

V: TRBV28
D: NA
size: few
J: TRBJ1-1
DNA: TGTGCCAGCAGTCCCCCCCGGTCTGAAGCTTTCTTT
CDR3: CASSPPRSEAFF

V: TRBV3-1
D: NA
size: NA
J: TRBJ2-3
DNA: TGTGCCAGCAGCCGCGACGGAATAACCCTCACAGATACGCAGTATTTT
CDR3: CASSRDGITLTDTQYF

V: TRBV29-1
D: NA
size: many
J: TRBJ2-3
DNA: TGCAGCGTTGGAGTTTGGAGCGGGAGCACAGATACGCAGTATTTT
CDR3: CSVGVWSGSTDTQYF

V: TRBV9
D: TRBD1
size: NA
J: TRBJ1-1
DNA: TGTGCCAGCAGCGTCGACAGGGGCCTGGGAATGAACACTGAAGCTTTCTTT
CDR3: CASSVDRGLGMNTEAFF

V: TRBV6-2/TRBV6-3
D: NA
size: many
J: TRBJ2-3
DNA: TGTGCCAGCAGTTCCCGGGCGGCAGATACGCAGTATTTT
CDR3: CASSSRAADTQYF

V: TRBV7-9
D: NA
size: many
J: TRBJ2-7
DNA: TGTGCCAGCAGCGAAACCCGGACAGCCTCCTACGAGCAGTACTTC
CDR3: CASSETRTASYEQYF

V: TRBV7-9
D: TRBD2
size: many
J: TRBJ2-3
DNA: TGTGCCAGCAGCTTAGTCTTGGGCTATCGGCGGGGGGATCACACAGATACGCAGTATTTT
CDR3: CASSLVLGYRRGDHTDTQYF

V: TRBV29-1
D: TRBD1
size: NA
J: TRBJ2-1
DNA: TGCAGCGTTGTCCGGGACAGGAACCGGAATGAGCAGTTCTTC
CDR3: CSVVRDRNRNEQFF

V: TRBV19
D: NA
size: few
J: TRBJ1-5
DNA: TGTGCCAGTAGTATTAGCAGCAATCAGCCCCAGCATTTT
CDR3: CASSISSNQPQHF

V: TRBV29-1
D: TRBD2
size: many
J: TRBJ2-5
DNA: TGCAGCGTTGTGGGACTAGGGGGGCAAGAGACCCAGTACTTC
CDR3: CSVVGLGGQETQYF

V: TRBV28
D: TRBD1
size: few
J: TRBJ1-1
DNA: TGTGCCAGCAGTTTCGTTGGGACAGGGCGGGGCACTGAAGCTTTCTTT
CDR3: CASSFVGTGRGTEAFF

V: TRBV9
D: TRBD1
size: few
J: TRBJ1-6
DNA: TGTGCCAGCAGCGTAGAACAGGGGGCTGGCTCACCCCTCCACTTT
CDR3: CASSVEQGAGSPLHF

V: TRBV11-2
D: NA
size: few
J: TRBJ2-1
DNA: TGTGCCAGCAGCTCATCAAGCAATGAGCAGTTCTTC
CDR3: CASSSSSNEQFF

V: TRBV6-2/TRBV6-3
D: TRBD1
size: many
J: TRBJ2-7
DNA: TGTGCCAGCAACTATCTTGGACAGGCCTACGAGCAGTACTTC
CDR3: CASNYLGQAYEQYF

V: TRBV6-6
D: TRBD1
size: NA
J: TRBJ1-1
DNA: TGTGCCAGCAGACCCGGACAGGGGAGGGATTTGGAGGCTTTCTTT
CDR3: CASRPGQGRDLEAFF

V: TRBV20-1
D: NA
size: NA
J: TRBJ2-7
DNA: TGCAGTGCTAGACCCACAGGACGCGCTTTCTCCTACGAGCAGTACTTC
CDR3: CSARPTGRAFSYEQYF

V: TRBV9
D: NA
size: many
J: TRBJ1-1
DNA: TGTGCCAGCAGCCCCCCCCGGGGGGTTGAAGCTTTCTTT
CDR3: CASSPPRGVEAFF

V: TRBV11-2
D: NA
size: NA
J: TRBJ1-1
DNA: TGTGCCAGCAGCTCGATAGGACCTGAAGCTTTCTTT
CDR3: CASSSIGPEAFF

V: TRBV5-1
D: TRBD1
size: many
J: TRBJ2-3
DNA: TGCGCCAGCAGCTGGAGGGGACAGGCCGTTGTAGATACGCAGTATTTT
CDR3: CASSWRGQAVVDTQYF

V: TRBV12-3/TRBV12-4
D: NA
size: few
J: TRBJ1-1
DNA: TGTGCCAGCAGTTTAGGGTTCCGGGAAACGAACACTGAAGCTTTCTTT
CDR3: CASSLGFRETNTEAFF

V: TRBV7-6
D: NA
size: few
J: TRBJ2-3
DNA: TGTGCCAGCGTGGGGGGCTCCGAAGATACGCAGTATTTT
CDR3: CASVGGSEDTQYF

V: TRBV24-1
D: NA
size: many
J: TRBJ2-2
DNA: TGTGCCACCAGTGATTTGGGAGGAGGGGAGCTGTTTTTT
CDR3: CATSDLGGGELFF

V: TRBV19
D: NA
size: NA
J: TRBJ1-5
DNA: TGTGCCACACACCAGGGTAATCAGCCCCAGCATTTT
CDR3: CATHQGNQPQHF

V: TRBV30
D: NA
size: many
J: TRBJ1-1
DNA: TGTGCCTGGAGTCGGGTGAACACTGAAGCTTTCTTT
CDR3: CAWSRVNTEAFF

V: TRBV19
D: TRBD1
size: many
J: TRBJ1-2
DNA: TGTGCCAGTAGTAAAGAGGGCAGGGGGCCCGGTGGCTACACCTTC
CDR3: CASSKEGRGPGGYTF

V: TRBV20-1
D: NA
size: NA
J: TRBJ2-3
DNA: TGCAGTGCTAGAGGTGGGGCCACAGATACGCAGTATTTT
CDR3: CSARGGATDTQYF

V: TRBV9
D: NA
size: many
J: TRBJ2-3
DNA: TGTGCCAGCAGCGTTGGGGAGTCTAGCACAGATACGCAGTATTTT
CDR3: CASSVGESSTDTQYF

V: TRBV9
D: NA
size: few
J: TRBJ2-3
DNA: TGTGCCAGCAGCACCCCCCGGGTAGTGAGAGCTTCAGATACGCAGTATTTT
CDR3: CASSTPRVVRASDTQYF

V: TRBV27
D: NA
size: NA
J: TRBJ1-6
DNA: TGTGCCAGCAGTTTAGGAGGGGGGGGTTCACCCCTCCACTTT
CDR3: CASSLGGGGSPLHF